These 29 T cell receptor beta chains were sequenced from one sample in a study of T-cell memory formation after mild COVID-19. MiXCR, applied by TCRdb to the 5' RACE reads, yields one record per CDR3 protein. The sample yields 350,000 to 400,000 distinct CDR3 sequences, around 20% seen once. The sample was PBMCs or a T cell subset sorted from them (not recorded which). Every receptor here comes from an adult woman who had mild COVID-19 (a few samples of this study predate the infection). Cell type and time point are not known.

The chain recombines TRBV4-3 with TRBJ2-7, with 8 bases aligning to TRBD1. This CDR3 spans 13 amino acids. V trimming: 0 bases; J trimming: 6 bases; junction bases outside the gene matches: 1. Per the germline V gene, CDR1 is LGHNA and CDR2 is YSLEER. For the CDR3, the DNA is TGCGCCAGCAGCCAAGACACAGGGGGCGAGCAGTACTTC. This gives the protein CASSQDTGGEQYF.

The V gene is TRBV5-1, the J gene TRBJ2-7, with D perhaps given as TRBD1 or TRBD2 (5 bases each). V gave up 2 bases and J gave up 5 bases, with 14 bases separating them. From germline, CDR1 is SGHRS and CDR2 YFSETQ. This CDR3 spans 14 amino acids. The chain's CDR3 is CASSFDAGRNEQYF. CDR3 DNA: TGCGCCAGCAGCTTCGATGCAGGGAGAAACGAGCAGTACTTC.

This clonotype was counted ten times or more. CDR3 region: CASSPQGTTNTGELFF. CDR3 nucleotide sequence: TGTGCCAGCAGTCCGCAAGGGACAACTAACACCGGGGAGCTGTTTTTT. The chain recombines TRBV27 with TRBJ2-2; possible D gene TRBD1, 6 bases. V gave up 5 bases and J gave up 2 bases, with 15 bases separating them. This CDR3 has 16 amino acids. Germline loops: CDR1 MNHEY, CDR2 SMNVEV (reference sequence).

The gene calls are TRBV5-1 and TRBJ2-7; 9 nucleotides align to TRBD2. The CDR3 is 13 amino acids. In germline, CDR1 is SGHRS, CDR2 YFSETQ. The trim removed 6 bases at V and 3 bases at J, leaving 4 bases unmatched. This CDR3 is CASKAGGFYEQYF. The CDR3 coding sequence is TGCGCCAGCAAGGCGGGGGGGTTCTACGAGCAGTACTTC.

This clonotype was recorded a few times. The gene calls are TRBV6-5 and TRBJ2-5; TRBD2 matches at 7 bases. CDR3 length equals 15 residues. Per germline, CDR1 MNHEY and CDR2 SVGAGI. J was trimmed by 5 bases and V by 2 bases; bases with no gene match: 8. DNA of the CDR3: TGTGCCAGCAGTTACGGTGGCGGGGGTGGTGAGACCCAGTACTTC. It translates to CASSYGGGGGETQYF.

This clonotype was seen more than once but under ten times. The genes are TRBV27 and TRBJ2-1, with D possibly being TRBD1 (7 bases). The CDR3 length is 14 residues. The germline CDR1 and CDR2 sequences are MNHEY and SMNVEV (reference sequence). Between the trimmed V and J ends, which lost 8 bases and 9 bases, there was a span of 20 bases. CDR3 nucleotides: TGTGCCAGCCGGGGGACAGTTGACCATAGTGAGCAGTTCTTC. Translated, it gives CASRGTVDHSEQFF.

The DNA of the CDR3 is TGTGCCAGCAGCTTATATTTCGGAGGGCCTAATGAAAAACTGTTTTTT. Translation: CASSLYFGGPNEKLFF. The J gene is TRBJ1-4, the V gene TRBV7-9; no reliable D call. This CDR3 contains 16 residues. Germline-derived CDR1 and CDR2 are SEHNR and FQNEAQ (reference sequence). V was clipped by 2 bases and J by 3 bases, with 13 bases between them. Filled out from reference TRBV7-9 and TRBJ1-4, the complete variable domain reads DTGVSQNPRHKITKRGQNVTFRCDPISEHNRLYWYRQTLGQGPEFLTYFQNEAQLEKSRLLSDRFSAERPKGSFSTLEIQRTEQGDSAMYLCASSLYFGGPNEKLFFGSGTQLSVL.

This clonotype was counted a few times. V is TRBV13 and J is TRBJ2-2, with 8 bases matching TRBD2. CDR3 length: 14 amino acids. Germline CDR1 PRHDT, CDR2 FYEKMQ (reference sequence). Unmatched junction bases numbered 0, after V lost 3 bases and J lost 3 bases. CDR3 in DNA: TGTGCCAGCAGCTTGGGACTAGACACCGGGGAGCTGTTTTTT. Protein product: CASSLGLDTGELFF.

The chain employs TRBV12-3 or TRBV12-4 and TRBJ1-2, with TRBD1 matching over 8 bases. The CDR3 is 13 residues long. The J segment lost 4 bases and the V segment lost 6 bases, leaving 4 bases of the junction unmatched. The CDR3 protein is CASRSTGGYGYTF. The CDR3 nucleotides are TGTGCCAGCAGAAGTACAGGGGGCTATGGCTACACCTTC.

The chain has TRBV20-1 and TRBJ2-7; tentatively, D is TRBD2 (5 bases). Trimming pared 5 bases from V and 3 bases from J, leaving 11 bases between. CDR1 DFQATT and CDR2 SNEGSKA come from the germline V gene (reference sequence). The CDR3 has 12 amino acids. CDR3 loop: CSAVAKLYEQYF. CDR3 coding DNA: TGCAGTGCTGTAGCGAAGCTCTACGAGCAGTACTTC.

The chain recombines TRBV29-1 with TRBJ2-2; the D gene is possibly TRBD1 (7 bases). Trimming stripped 5 bases from V and 3 bases from J, with 10 bases between. The CDR3 covers 13 residues. Germline lookup yields CDR1 SQVTM and CDR2 ANQGSEA. CDR3 residues: CSVPRGDTGELFF. The CDR3 DNA follows: TGCAGCGTTCCCAGGGGGGACACCGGGGAGCTGTTTTTT.

This sequence joins TRBV30 and TRBJ2-3; D possibly corresponds to TRBD2 (6 bases). The germline V and J ends were trimmed by 4 bases and 2 bases, with 22 bases remaining between them. Germline loops: CDR1 GTSNPN, CDR2 SVGIG (reference sequence). The CDR3 contains 17 residues. The CDR3 nucleotides are TGTGCCTGGACCCTGGCGGGGCCATCTTTGAACACAGATACGCAGTATTTT. Protein sequence: CAWTLAGPSLNTDTQYF.

This clonotype was observed many times. V usage is TRBV9 and J usage is TRBJ2-1, with a tentative D call TRBD2 (5 bases). V lost 0 bases, J lost 5 bases, and 12 bases lay in between. CDR1 is SGDLS and CDR2 is YYNGEE in the germline V gene. This CDR3 region has 15 residues. CDR3: CASSVVSGWDNEQFF. The CDR3 region has the DNA TGTGCCAGCAGCGTAGTATCGGGATGGGACAATGAGCAGTTCTTC.

The chain uses TRBV14 and TRBJ2-6, with a weak D call TRBD2 (6 bases). This CDR3 region has 17 residues. The V gene's germline CDR1 is SGHDN and CDR2 FVKESK. Between the trimmed V and J ends, which lost 3 bases and 4 bases, there was a span of 16 bases. In DNA, the CDR3 is TGTGCCAGCAGCCAGGGACTCCTCTCGTCCGGGGCCAACGTCCTGACTTTC. It specifies CASSQGLLSSGANVLTF.

This clonotype was observed at least ten times. The chain combines TRBV29-1 with TRBJ1-1; 7 positions agree with TRBD1. The V segment lost 0 bases and the J segment 11 bases; nucleotides outside the gene matches: 6. This CDR3 comprises 12 residues. CDR1 SQVTM and CDR2 ANQGSEA come from the germline V gene. The CDR3 protein is CSVEDRGRGAFF. In nucleotides, the CDR3 is TGCAGCGTTGAAGATAGGGGGCGCGGGGCTTTCTTT.

As to this clonotype: The CDR3 carries no conserved terminal phenylalanine or tryptophan, so it likely arises from a read error. This chain joins TRBV20-1 and TRBJ2-3; TRBD2 might be the D (5 bases). V was pared by 3 bases and J by 0 bases, with 25 bases between. The germline V gene encodes CDR1 DFQATT and CDR2 SNEGSKA (reference sequence). The CDR3 consists of 19 residues. In DNA, the CDR3 is TGCAGTGCTAGGGTAGTCTCCAGTTCTCTCCGGAGGAGCACAGATACGCAGTATCTT. It encodes CSARVVSSSLRRSTDTQYL.

The chain links TRBV5-1 to TRBJ2-1, with D possibly being TRBD2 (6 bases). Trimming removed 1 base from V and 8 bases from J, with 13 bases in between. The CDR3 runs to 14 residues. Germline V gene data show CDR1 as SGHRS and CDR2 as YFSETQ. The CDR3 spells CASSLLGGKYEQFF. The CDR3 DNA reads TGCGCCAGCAGCTTGCTTGGCGGGAAGTATGAGCAGTTCTTC.

A few counts support this clonotype. This chain connects TRBV4-3 to TRBJ2-7; D is ambiguous. Per the germline V gene, CDR1 is LGHNA and CDR2 is YSLEER. Between the trimmed V and J ends, which lost 0 bases and 1 base, there was a span of 4 bases. The CDR3 loop spans 13 amino acids. The CDR3 DNA is TGCGCCAGCAGCCAAGATATATCCTACGAGCAGTACTTC. This encodes CASSQDISYEQYF.

V is TRBV20-1 and J is TRBJ1-2; perhaps TRBD1 as D (5 bases). CDR3 length equals 12 residues. Looked up from germline, CDR1 is DFQATT and CDR2 is SNEGSKA (reference sequence). Between the trimmed V and J ends, which lost 3 bases and 4 bases, there was a span of 9 bases. This CDR3 is CSASGGVYGYTF. The CDR3 nucleotides are TGCAGTGCTAGTGGAGGGGTCTATGGCTACACCTTC.

In its sample, this clonotype was seen a few times. The gene calls are TRBV7-2 and TRBJ2-1; tentatively, D is TRBD2 (7 bases). Germline CDR1 SGHTA, CDR2 FQGNSA. The CDR3 covers 14 residues. Trimming took off 5 bases at V and 7 bases at J, with 15 bases between the two ends. CDR3 protein: CASSPQGLLNEQFF. The CDR3 region has the DNA TGTGCCAGCAGCCCACAGGGACTACTTAATGAGCAGTTCTTC.

This clonotype has a count of ten or more. The V and J genes are TRBV9 and TRBJ2-7, with a possible D match to TRBD2 (5 bases). The CDR3 totals 14 residues. Trimming removed 1 base at V and 2 bases at J, with 10 bases between. Germline V gives CDR1 SGDLS, CDR2 YYNGEE. The DNA of the CDR3 is TGTGCCAGCAGCGTAACAGCGGAGCCCTACGAGCAGTACTTC. Translating it yields CASSVTAEPYEQYF.

This clonotype was picked up a small number of times. The chain employs TRBV7-9 and TRBJ2-3; possible D gene TRBD1, 5 bases. There are 15 residues in the CDR3. Germline CDR1 reads SEHNR; CDR2 reads FQNEAQ (reference sequence). The ends were cut back, 3 bases at V and 2 bases at J, with 12 bases in the middle. CDR3 in amino acids: CASSFRQQDTDTQYF. Written as DNA, the CDR3 is TGTGCCAGCAGCTTTAGGCAACAGGACACAGATACGCAGTATTTT.

This clonotype was found many times. The chain couples TRBV10-3 to TRBJ2-7, with D hard to call. Trimming cost V 0 bases and J 4 bases, with 4 bases left between them. CDR1 is ENHRY, CDR2 SYGVKD, per germline. The CDR3 runs 12 residues. The CDR3 region is CAISESGYEQYF. In DNA, the CDR3 is TGTGCCATCAGTGAGTCCGGGTACGAGCAGTACTTC.

The gene calls are TRBV30 and TRBJ2-7; no reliable D call. V lost 2 bases and J lost 2, with 4 bases in between. This CDR3 contains 11 residues. CDR1 is GTSNPN and CDR2 is SVGIG in the germline V gene (reference sequence). CDR3 bases: TGTGCCTGGAGTCGAGCCTACGAGCAGTACTTC. Its protein product is CAWSRAYEQYF.

This clonotype has just a few counts. The J gene is TRBJ2-7, the V gene TRBV7-2, with D possibly being TRBD1 or TRBD2 (6 bases each). The V gene lost 1 base and the J gene lost 3 bases, with 16 bases spanning the gap. In germline, CDR1 is SGHTA, CDR2 FQGNSA. This CDR3 contains 16 residues. The CDR3 DNA is TGTGCCAGCAGCTTAGTCTTCCCGGGGGCAGTCTACGAGCAGTACTTC. Protein product: CASSLVFPGAVYEQYF.

The V gene is TRBV5-5, the J gene TRBJ1-1; D remains unclear. From germline, CDR1 is SGHKS and CDR2 YYEKEE (reference sequence). V was clipped by 4 bases and J by 1 base, with 8 bases between them. This CDR3 region has 13 residues. The CDR3 here is CASSREGNTEAFF. The CDR3 region has the DNA TGTGCCAGCAGCCGGGAGGGGAACACTGAAGCTTTCTTT.

This chain links TRBV5-1 with TRBJ2-7; TRBD1 matches at 7 bases. The V gene end was trimmed by 0 bases and the J gene end by 0 bases; junction bases not matched to a gene: 3. Germline V lookup: CDR1 SGHRS, CDR2 YFSETQ. There are 15 residues in the CDR3. CDR3 protein: CASSLEGDSSYEQYF. Here the CDR3 DNA reads TGCGCCAGCAGCTTGGAAGGGGACAGCTCCTACGAGCAGTACTTC.

V and J are TRBV19 and TRBJ2-3, with 11 bases fitting TRBD1. Trimming cost V 1 base and J 5 bases; bases outside gene matches: 11. CDR3 length equals 18 residues. Germline loops: CDR1 LNHDA, CDR2 SQIVND (reference sequence). CDR3 loop: CASSIVVGGQGAKDTQYF. The CDR3 coding sequence is TGTGCCAGTAGTATAGTCGTCGGAGGACAGGGGGCGAAAGATACGCAGTATTTT.

This clonotype has just a few counts. V gene TRBV7-2 combines with J gene TRBJ2-7, with TRBD2 matching over 11 bases. Germline V gene lookup returns CDR1 SGHTA and CDR2 FQGNSA. Unmatched junction bases numbered 5, after V lost 5 bases and J lost 5 bases. CDR3 length equals 14 residues. CDR3 residues: CASSMGLAAHEQYF. The CDR3 coding sequence is TGTGCCAGCAGCATGGGACTAGCGGCCCACGAGCAGTACTTC.